This TCR beta chain was documented in a study of cytomegalovirus exposure and HLA in healthy donors. Study-level points and caveats: Analyses of presence/absence relied on an assumption of roughly uniform sequencing depth across donors.

On this clone: Its antigen is not identified.

The PCR was carried out with 60 Vbeta primers and 13 Jbeta primers. Repertoires were generated with immunoSEQ multiplex PCR, while TCRdb's copy carries only in-frame clones and drops some. The sample comprises around 150,000 clones, roughly 87% of which are singletons, and approximately 5.7% rests with the top ten. This CDR3 spans 14 amino acids. CDR1 is SGHTA, CDR2 FQGNSA, per germline. The J segment lost 4 bases and the V segment lost 5 bases, leaving 7 bases of the junction unmatched. The sequence derives from a man between 25 and 39 years old in good health and CMV-seropositive. The chain joins TRBV7-2 to TRBJ1-2; 7 nucleotides align to TRBD1. Input material: PBMCs. In nucleotides, the CDR3 is TGTGCCAGCAGCCGGCGGACAGGTCCCTATGGCTACACCTTC. Residues: CASSRRTGPYGYTF.